This T cell receptor beta chain was sequenced in a study of blood T cell repertoires in COVID-19. Here immunoSEQ multiplex PCR was the method, and the copy in TCRdb shows in-frame clones only, minus some. The table lists around 72,000 clones, 88% of them singletons. Germline lookup yields CDR1 LGHDT and CDR2 YNNKEL (reference sequence). CDR3 size: 17 residues. V lost 1 base and J lost 5; bases outside the gene matches: 9. The TCR was taken from a man aged 50-60 years with acute or convalescent COVID-19. The V call is TRBV3-1 (or the pseudogene TRBV3-2), the J call TRBJ1-1; 11 bases are a match to TRBD1. The sequenced material came from peripheral blood. The CDR3 nucleotides read TGTGCCAGCAGCCAAGCGGGACAGGGGGGCTTTCGGACTGAAGCTTTCTTT. Translating gives CASSQAGQGGFRTEAFF.